This T cell receptor (beta chain) is drawn from a study of Ad26.COV2.S vaccination and SARS-CoV-2 variants. Treatment reported: approximately 18 received Ad26.COV2.S at low or high dose, single or two shots; about 5 received placebo; per-sample allocation not given. Following the first vaccine or placebo injection, samples were taken on day 63. Profiling relied on immunoSEQ multiplex PCR, and the TCRdb table lists in-frame clones only, not all of them. The sample lists over 400,000 clones; around 92% were seen once. In germline, CDR1 is MDHEN, CDR2 SYDVKM. With V trimmed by 7 bases and J by 10 bases, 13 bases remained unmatched. The CDR3 sequence is 15 residues long. A single count supports this clone.

The chain has TRBV28 and TRBJ1-6, with 7 bases identical to TRBD1. Source: peripheral blood, taken in a trial of Ad26.COV2.S vaccine versus placebo. The receptor was derived from a person aged 18-60 years who received the Ad26.COV2.S COVID-19 vaccine or a placebo. Here the CDR3 reads CASNSRQGGRSPLHF. In DNA, the CDR3 is TGTGCCAGCAACTCCAGACAGGGAGGGAGGTCACCCCTCCACTTT.